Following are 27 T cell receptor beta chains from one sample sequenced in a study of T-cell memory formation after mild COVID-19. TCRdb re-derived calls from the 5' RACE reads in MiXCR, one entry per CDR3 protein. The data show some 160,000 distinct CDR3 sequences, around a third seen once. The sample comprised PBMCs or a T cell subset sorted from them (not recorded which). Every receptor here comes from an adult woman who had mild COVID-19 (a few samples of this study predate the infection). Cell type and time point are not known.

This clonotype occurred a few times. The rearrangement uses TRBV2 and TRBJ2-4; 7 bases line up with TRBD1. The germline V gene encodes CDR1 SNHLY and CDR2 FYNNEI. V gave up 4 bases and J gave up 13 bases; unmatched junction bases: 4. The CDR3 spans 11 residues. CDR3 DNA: TGTGCCAGCAGTGGTGAGGGACAGCAGTACTTC. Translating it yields CASSGEGQQYF.

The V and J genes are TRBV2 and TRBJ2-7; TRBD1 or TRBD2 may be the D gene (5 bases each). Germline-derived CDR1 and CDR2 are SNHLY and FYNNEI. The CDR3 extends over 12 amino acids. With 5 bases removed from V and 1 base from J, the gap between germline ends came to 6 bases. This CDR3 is CASSWGSYEQYF. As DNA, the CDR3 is TGTGCCAGCAGTTGGGGGTCCTACGAGCAGTACTTC.

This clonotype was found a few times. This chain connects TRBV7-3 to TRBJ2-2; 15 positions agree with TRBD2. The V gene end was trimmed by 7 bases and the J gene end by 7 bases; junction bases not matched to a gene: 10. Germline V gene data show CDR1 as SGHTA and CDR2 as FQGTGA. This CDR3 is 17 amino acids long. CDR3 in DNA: TGTGCCAGCAAGGTCGGACTAGCGGGAGGGCCTGGCGGGGAGCTGTTTTTT. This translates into CASKVGLAGGPGGELFF. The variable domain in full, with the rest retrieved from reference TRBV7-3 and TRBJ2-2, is GAGVSQTPSNKVTEKGKYVELRCDPISGHTALYWYRQSLGQGPEFLIYFQGTGAADDSGLPNDRFFAVRPEGSVSTLKIQRTERGDSAVYLCASKVGLAGGPGGELFFGEGSRLTVL.

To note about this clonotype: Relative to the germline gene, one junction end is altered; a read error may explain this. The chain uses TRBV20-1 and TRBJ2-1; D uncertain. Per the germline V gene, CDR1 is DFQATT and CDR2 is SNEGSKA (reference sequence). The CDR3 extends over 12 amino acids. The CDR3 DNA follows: TGCAGTGCTGGAGAGGTCATGAATGAGCAGTTCTTC. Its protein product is CSAGEVMNEQFF.

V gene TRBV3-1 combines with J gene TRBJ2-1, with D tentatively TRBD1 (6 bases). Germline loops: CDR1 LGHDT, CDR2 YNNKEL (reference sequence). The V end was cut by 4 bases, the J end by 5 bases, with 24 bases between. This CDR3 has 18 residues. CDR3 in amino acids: CASSRSKRGTIINNEQFF. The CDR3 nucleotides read TGTGCCAGCAGCCGATCTAAAAGGGGGACAATCATCAACAATGAGCAGTTCTTC.

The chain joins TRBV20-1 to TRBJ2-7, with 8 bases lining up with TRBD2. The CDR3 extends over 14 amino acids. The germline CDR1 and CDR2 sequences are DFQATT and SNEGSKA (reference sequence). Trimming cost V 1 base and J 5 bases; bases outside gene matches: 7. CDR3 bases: TGCAGTGCTAGAGCACTACTAGCGGCCCACGAGCAGTACTTC. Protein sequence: CSARALLAAHEQYF.

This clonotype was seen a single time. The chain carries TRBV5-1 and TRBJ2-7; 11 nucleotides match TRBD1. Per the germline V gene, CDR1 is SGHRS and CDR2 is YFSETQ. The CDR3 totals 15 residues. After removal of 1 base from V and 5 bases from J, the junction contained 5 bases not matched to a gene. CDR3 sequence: CASSLMSGQGDEQYF. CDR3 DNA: TGCGCCAGCAGCTTGATGTCGGGACAGGGGGACGAGCAGTACTTC.

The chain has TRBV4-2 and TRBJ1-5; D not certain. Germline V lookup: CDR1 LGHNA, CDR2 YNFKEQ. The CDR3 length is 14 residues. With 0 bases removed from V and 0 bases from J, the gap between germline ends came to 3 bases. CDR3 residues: CASSQDSSNQPQHF. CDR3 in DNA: TGTGCCAGCAGCCAAGATTCTAGCAATCAGCCCCAGCATTTT.

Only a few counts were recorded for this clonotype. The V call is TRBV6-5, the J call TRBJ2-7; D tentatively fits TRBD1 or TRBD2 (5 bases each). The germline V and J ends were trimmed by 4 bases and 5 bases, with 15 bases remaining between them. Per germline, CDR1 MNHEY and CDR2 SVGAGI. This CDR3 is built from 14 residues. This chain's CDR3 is CASSSTGTTNEQYF. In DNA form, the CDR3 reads TGTGCCAGCAGTTCCACCGGGACGACTAACGAGCAGTACTTC.

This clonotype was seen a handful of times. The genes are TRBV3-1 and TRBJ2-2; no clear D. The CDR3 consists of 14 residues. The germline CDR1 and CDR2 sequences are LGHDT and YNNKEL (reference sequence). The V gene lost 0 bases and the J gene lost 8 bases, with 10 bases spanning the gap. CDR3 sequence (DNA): TGTGCCAGCAGCCAAGACGAGGATACGGGGGAGCTGTTTTTT. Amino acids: CASSQDEDTGELFF.

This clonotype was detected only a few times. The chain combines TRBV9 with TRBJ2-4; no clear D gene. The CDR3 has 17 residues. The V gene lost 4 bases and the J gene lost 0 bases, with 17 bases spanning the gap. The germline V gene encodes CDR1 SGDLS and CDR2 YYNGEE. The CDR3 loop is CASSPLDSSLAKNIQYF. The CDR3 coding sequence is TGTGCCAGCAGCCCACTTGATTCGAGTTTAGCCAAAAACATTCAGTACTTC.

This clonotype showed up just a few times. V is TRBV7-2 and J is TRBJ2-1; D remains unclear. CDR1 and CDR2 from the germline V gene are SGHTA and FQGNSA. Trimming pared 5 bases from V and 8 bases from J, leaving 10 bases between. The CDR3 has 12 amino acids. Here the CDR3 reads CASSMRLYEQFF. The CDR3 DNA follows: TGTGCCAGCAGCATGAGGTTGTATGAGCAGTTCTTC.

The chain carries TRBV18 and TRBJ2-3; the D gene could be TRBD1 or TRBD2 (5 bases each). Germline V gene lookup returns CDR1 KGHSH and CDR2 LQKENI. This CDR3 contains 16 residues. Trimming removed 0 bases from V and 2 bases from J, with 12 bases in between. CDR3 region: CASSPPSGRLTDTQYF. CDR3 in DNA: TGTGCCAGCTCACCACCTTCGGGACGGCTCACAGATACGCAGTATTTT.

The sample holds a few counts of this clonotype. CDR3 residues: CASSPPRSNTGELFF. The CDR3 DNA reads TGTGCCAGCAGCCCCCCGCGGTCTAACACCGGGGAGCTGTTTTTT. The chain employs TRBV7-9 and TRBJ2-2; D uncertain. From germline, CDR1 is SEHNR and CDR2 FQNEAQ (reference sequence). V was clipped by 5 bases and J by 2 bases, with 12 bases between them. CDR3 length equals 15 residues.

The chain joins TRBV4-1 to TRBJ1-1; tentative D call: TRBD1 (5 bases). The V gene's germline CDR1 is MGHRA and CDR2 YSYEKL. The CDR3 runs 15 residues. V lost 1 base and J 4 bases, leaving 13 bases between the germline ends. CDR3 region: CASSQVAGRRTEAFF. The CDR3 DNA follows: TGCGCCAGCAGCCAAGTGGCAGGGCGTCGCACTGAAGCTTTCTTT.

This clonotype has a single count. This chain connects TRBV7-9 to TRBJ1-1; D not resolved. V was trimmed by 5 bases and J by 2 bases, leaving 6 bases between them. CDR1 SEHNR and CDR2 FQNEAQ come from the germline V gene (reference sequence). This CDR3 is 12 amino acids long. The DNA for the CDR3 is TGTGCCAGCAGCACCATTAACACTGAAGCTTTCTTT. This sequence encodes CASSTINTEAFF.

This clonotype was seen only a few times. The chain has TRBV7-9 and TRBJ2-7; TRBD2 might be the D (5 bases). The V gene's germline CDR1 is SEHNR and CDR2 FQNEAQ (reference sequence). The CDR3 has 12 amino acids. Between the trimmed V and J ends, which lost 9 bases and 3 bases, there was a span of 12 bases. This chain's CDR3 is CASQSEGYEQYF. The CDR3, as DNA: TGTGCCAGTCAGAGTGAGGGCTACGAGCAGTACTTC. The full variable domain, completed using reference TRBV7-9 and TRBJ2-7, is DTGVSQNPRHKITKRGQNVTFRCDPISEHNRLYWYRQTLGQGPEFLTYFQNEAQLEKSRLLSDRFSAERPKGSFSTLEIQRTEQGDSAMYLCASQSEGYEQYFGPGTRLTVT.

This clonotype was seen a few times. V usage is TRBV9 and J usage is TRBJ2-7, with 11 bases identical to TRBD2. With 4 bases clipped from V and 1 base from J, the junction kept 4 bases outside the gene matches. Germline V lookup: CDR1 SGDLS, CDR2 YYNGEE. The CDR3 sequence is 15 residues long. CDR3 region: CASSWGLAASYEQYF. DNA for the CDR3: TGTGCCAGCAGCTGGGGACTAGCGGCTTCCTACGAGCAGTACTTC.

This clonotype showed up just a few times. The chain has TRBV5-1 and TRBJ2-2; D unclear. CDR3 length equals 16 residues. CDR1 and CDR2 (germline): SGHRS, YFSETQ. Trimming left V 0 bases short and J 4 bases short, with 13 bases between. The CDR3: CASSLGQAYLTGELFF. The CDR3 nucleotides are TGCGCCAGCAGCTTGGGGCAGGCCTACCTCACCGGGGAGCTGTTTTTT. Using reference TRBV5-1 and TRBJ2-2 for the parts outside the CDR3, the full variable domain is KAGVTQTPRYLIKTRGQQVTLSCSPISGHRSVSWYQQTPGQGLQFLFEYFSETQRNKGNFPGRFSGRQFSNSRSEMNVSTLELGDSALYLCASSLGQAYLTGELFFGEGSRLTVL.

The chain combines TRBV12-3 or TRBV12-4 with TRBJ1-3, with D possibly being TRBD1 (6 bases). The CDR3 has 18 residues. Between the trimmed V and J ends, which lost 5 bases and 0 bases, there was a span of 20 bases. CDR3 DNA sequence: TGTGCCAGCAGTGGAGCATTGGACAGACTTTTCTCTGGAAACACCATATATTTT. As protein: CASSGALDRLFSGNTIYF.

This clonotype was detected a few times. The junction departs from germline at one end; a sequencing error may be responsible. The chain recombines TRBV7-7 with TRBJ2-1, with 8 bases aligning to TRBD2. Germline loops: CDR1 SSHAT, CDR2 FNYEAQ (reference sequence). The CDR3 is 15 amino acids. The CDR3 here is CASSLSTSGYNEQFF. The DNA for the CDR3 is TGTGCTAGCAGCTTATCAACTAGCGGCTACAATGAGCAGTTCTTC.

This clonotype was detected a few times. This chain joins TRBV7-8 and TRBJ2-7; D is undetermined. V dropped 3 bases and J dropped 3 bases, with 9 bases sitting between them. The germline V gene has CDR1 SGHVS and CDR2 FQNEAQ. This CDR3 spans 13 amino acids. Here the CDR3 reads CASSFGENYEQYF. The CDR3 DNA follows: TGTGCCAGCAGCTTTGGTGAGAACTACGAGCAGTACTTC. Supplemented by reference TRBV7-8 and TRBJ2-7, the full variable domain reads GAGVSQSPRYKVAKRGQDVALRCDPISGHVSLFWYQQALGQGPEFLTYFQNEAQLDKSGLPSDRFFAERPEGSVSTLKIQRTQQEDSAVYLCASSFGENYEQYFGPGTRLTVT.

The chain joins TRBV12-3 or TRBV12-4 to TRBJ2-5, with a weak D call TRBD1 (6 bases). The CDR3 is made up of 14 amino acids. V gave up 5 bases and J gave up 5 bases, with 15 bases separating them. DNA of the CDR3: TGTGCCAGCAGTACGACCCGGGACACTGAGACCCAGTACTTC. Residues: CASSTTRDTETQYF.

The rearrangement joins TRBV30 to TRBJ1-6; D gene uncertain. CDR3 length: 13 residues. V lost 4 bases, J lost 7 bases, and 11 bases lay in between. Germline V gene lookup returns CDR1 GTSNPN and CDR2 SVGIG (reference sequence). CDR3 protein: CAWKLMGNSPLHF. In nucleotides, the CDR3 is TGTGCCTGGAAACTGATGGGGAATTCACCCCTCCACTTT.

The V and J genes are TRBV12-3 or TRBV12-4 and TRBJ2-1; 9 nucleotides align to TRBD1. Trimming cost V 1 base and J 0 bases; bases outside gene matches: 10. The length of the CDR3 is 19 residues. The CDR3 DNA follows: TGTGCCAGCAGTTTAGGGACAGGGGCCTCTAAGAGCTCCTACAATGAGCAGTTCTTC. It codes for CASSLGTGASKSSYNEQFF.

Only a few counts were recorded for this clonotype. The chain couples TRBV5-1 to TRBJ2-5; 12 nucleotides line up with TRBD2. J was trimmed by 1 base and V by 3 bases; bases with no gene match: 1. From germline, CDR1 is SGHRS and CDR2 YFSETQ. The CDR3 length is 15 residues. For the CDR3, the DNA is TGCGCCAGCAGCTCGACTAGCGGGGGCCAAGAGACCCAGTACTTC. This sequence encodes CASSSTSGGQETQYF. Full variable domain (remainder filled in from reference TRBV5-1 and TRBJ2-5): KAGVTQTPRYLIKTRGQQVTLSCSPISGHRSVSWYQQTPGQGLQFLFEYFSETQRNKGNFPGRFSGRQFSNSRSEMNVSTLELGDSALYLCASSSTSGGQETQYFGPGTRLLVL.

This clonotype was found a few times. CDR3 region: CSASSGSVTEQFF. The CDR3 coding sequence is TGCAGCGCAAGTAGCGGGAGTGTAACTGAGCAGTTCTTC. This sequence joins TRBV29-1 and TRBJ2-1, with 9 bases fitting TRBD2. In germline, CDR1 is SQVTM, CDR2 ANQGSEA. Germline trimming cut 7 bases from V and 9 bases from J; bases unmatched to any gene: 10. The CDR3 runs 13 residues.